The TCR beta chain under discussion was sequenced for a study of cytomegalovirus exposure and HLA in healthy donors (dated by TCRdb to 2016 to 2017). Broadly, across the study: An earlier analysis of about 560 of the donors reported approximately 300 Gb of sequence data and some 110 million unique TCR beta sequences obtained from about 179 million T cells. Across some 400 genotyped donors of the cohort, an average of about 240,000 unique TCR beta nucleotide sequences per donor were sequenced, and roughly 17% of those sequences were non-productive. In addition to the first cohort of approximately 650 subjects, a separate validation cohort of approximately 120 different subjects was used. Donor age, sex, ethnicity and CMV serostatus were compiled together with the repertoire data. The study used immunosequencing to profile the T cell repertoires of approximately 690 subjects and linked those repertoires to cytomegalovirus serostatus. The later analysis used no new phenotypic data to find candidate immune exposures, relying instead on TCR beta sequences and their occurrence across donors. A later analysis re-examined previously published TCR beta repertoires from 600 to 700 donors and added high-resolution HLA genotyping to investigate patterns of TCR occurrence. Both class I and class II loci were covered by HLA typing, at four-digit resolution. An earlier analysis of nearly 600 of the donors applied high-throughput TCR beta sequencing to assess whether each TCR beta V gene segment acted as functional or pseudogenic. All discovery cohort repertoires had been generated on a single sequencing platform. A later genetic analysis took genome-wide SNP genotypes for about 60% of the roughly 670 donors and used that subset as a discovery cohort. The study was designed to test whether signatures of past pathogen exposure could be identified by cataloging public T cell receptors. Of the 350 to 400 genotyped donors, approximately 82% fell in the genetic ancestry cluster associated with self-reported Caucasian donors. To predict cytomegalovirus infection status, the study brought together high-throughput TCR immunosequencing, statistical association of individual TCRs with disease status, and machine learning. Typing coverage varied by locus: roughly 620-640 donors for A, B, C, DRB1 and DQB1; approximately 500 for DQA1; 600 to 610 for DPA1; roughly 450 for DPB1. Roughly five DR-DQ haplotypes were handled as single units for association and clustering because linkage in the cohort was strong. Approximately 300 gigabases of sequencing data and around 88 million unique TCR sequences made up an early release that covered 500 to 650 HLA-typed donors. The research as a whole found: Compared with the 666-donor mean, donors in an Asian-associated ancestry cluster had fewer N-insertions in productive TCRs, according to a later genetic analysis. Immune exposure information for the cohort was limited to CMV serostatus. The authors suggested that the approach could potentially be extended to other disease states and immunological phenotypes. Roughly uniform sequencing depth across donors was assumed in presence/absence analyses, although this assumption may not hold. Because counts were too low, about 18 rarely observed V segments, including chromosome 9 orphons, were excluded from the earlier analysis of 500 to 700 of the donors. Broadly in line with IMGT annotations, most TCR beta V segments showed up in productive rearrangements about 90% or about 30% of the time in an earlier analysis of 450 to 750 of the donors. Assigning TCR associations to individual alleles was difficult when HLA alleles, especially DR and DQ, strongly co-occurred. Linkage disequilibrium might explain the correlated functional status among segregating V segments, but an unknown experimental factor could not be ruled out. The study gave a list of under 200 TCR beta chains associated with cytomegalovirus. Most CMV-associated TCR beta chains appeared to be HLA-restricted in a later analysis, and the HLA associations seemed to be driven largely by CMV exposure. The cohort was sequenced for TCR beta chains only, and without alpha or paired-chain data the features that could be detected were limited. A cluster of highly shared sequence variants was judged likely to represent a technical artifact of the sequencing pipeline. A further reported finding was that TCR beta sequences accurately predicted the HLA-A and HLA-B alleles for most subjects in the first cohort. Most TCR sequences were observed very rarely across donors, whereas some public TCRs were present in many individuals. In both the original and validation cohorts, the classifier was reported to diagnose cytomegalovirus status with high specificity and sensitivity. In a later analysis, HLA-associated TCR beta chains were found to be more clonally expanded and to have lower generation probabilities than equally common non-associated chains. At a false discovery rate of 0.05, a later analysis linked 16,951 TCR beta sequences to specific HLA alleles. In a later analysis, TCR association rates were found to vary across HLA loci, with the most associated TCRs seen for DRB1 alleles and the fewest for HLA-C alleles. According to a later analysis, parvovirus B19, influenza, CMV and Epstein-Barr virus appeared linked to several top co-occurrence clusters. Some IMGT-functional V segments, including TRBV6-2 and TRBV6-3, could not be told apart with the 87-base-pair reads, so those segments were excluded. In vitro tests confirmed that a few of the cytomegalovirus-associated TCR beta chains recognize cytomegalovirus antigens. V-gene and J-gene trimming of TCR beta chains was associated with a missense DCLRE1C variant in a later genetic analysis, and the association was replicated in an independent cohort. HLA typing was unavailable for some donors at each locus, so association tests used only the typed subset.

Libraries were constructed by the immunoSEQ multiplex PCR assay. The multiplex PCR relied on a mix of 60 forward primers for TCR Vbeta segments and 13 reverse primers for TCR Jbeta segments. The CDR3 region of rearranged TCR beta genes was amplified from genomic DNA with a multiplex PCR assay. Amplified TCR beta libraries were sequenced as 87-base-pair reads on the Illumina HiSeq System. In the original analysis: A later analysis tallied 75 million to 95 million unique TCR beta chains across the 666 repertoires, and around 10 million of those chains were shared by two or more donors. Raw reads were error-corrected and collapsed into unique sequences by a nearest-neighbor algorithm in which closely related sequences were merged to remove PCR and sequencing errors. To assign V, D and J gene segments, CDR3 sequences were aligned to IMGT reference sequences. Each retained sequence needed at least a six-nucleotide match to both a V gene segment and a J gene segment. Rearrangements were classified as productive when the CDR3 lacked stop codons and remained in frame with V and J, and all other rearrangements were classified as non-productive. Following IMGT convention, CDR3 was defined as the stretch from the second conserved V-encoded cysteine up to the conserved J-encoded phenylalanine. Sequences without an unambiguous match to a single V gene segment were excluded from the earlier analysis of approximately 560 of the donors. An earlier analysis of a few hundred of the donors classified V segments as functional when productive rearrangements were above 56.7% and as segregating when the standard deviation between donors was above 5%. A statistical classification framework was built to diagnose cytomegalovirus status from the catalog of TCR beta chain sequences. In a later analysis, V and J genes were assigned by comparing TCR nucleotide sequences against IMGT/GENE-DB human TR gene sequences. Using the TCRdist pipeline, a later analysis assigned CDR3 sequences along with most-parsimonious VDJ recombination scenarios. A later analysis defined each TCR beta chain by its CDR3 amino acid sequence plus V-gene family, and excluded reads lacking a unique V-gene family. In a later analysis, 550 to 650 highly shared, low-generation-probability nucleotide sequences were removed to address suspected cross-contamination and a sequencing artifact. For each public chain, a later analysis derived a clonal expansion index from normalized ranks of inferred template counts within each repertoire. In a later analysis, generation probabilities were computed using a VDJ recombination model fitted to out-of-frame rearrangements, and the results were checked against IGoR. Hypergeometric tests were used in a later analysis to score TCR-TCR, TCR-HLA and TCR-CMV co-occurrence, with a repertoire-size bias correction applied to the TCR pairs. False discovery rates were estimated in a later analysis by permuting HLA or CMV assignments 20 times. In a later analysis, co-occurring TCRs were grouped with DBSCAN, and TCRdist sequence similarity was added when clustering was performed within HLA-allele-positive subsets. For co-occurrence clustering, repertoires with fewer than 30,000 or more than 120,000 public chains were excluded, along with about five repertoires with anomalous nucleotide sharing. TCRdb took over this immuneACCESS table, retaining in-frame rearrangements with V and J assigned. Such tables are incomplete; in checked studies, under half of the missing clones stem from an unresolved V gene, and the remainder is unexplained. Clonal size and the V and J genes are those of that table, whereas D and trimming came from the DNA. The sample table holds some 150,000 clones, of which 76% were seen once. Together, the top ten hold about 1.8% of the sample.

This clone was detected only once. Its antigen is still unknown. Per-nucleotide qualities are absent, and no much larger clonotype sits a single base away. The trim is 2 bases for V and 0 bases for J, with a gap of 12 bases between the germline ends. CDR1 SEHNR and CDR2 FQNEAQ were looked up in the germline V gene (reference sequence). The CDR3 starts with the cysteine, ends with the phenylalanine, and has 16 residues. CDR3 DNA only is kept here, 48 bases in frame from base 1. The cohort consisted of some 730 healthy bone marrow donors. At the time of sampling, all cohort members were nominally healthy, though unrecorded immune exposures were likely present. The donor was CMV seronegative and belonged to the group of 352 seronegative cohort members. Every donor gave a peripheral blood sample, and the peripheral blood mononuclear cells from that sample were used for TCR beta sequencing. The Qiagen DNeasy Blood Extraction Kit was used to extract genomic DNA from the blood cell samples.

The V and J segments used are TRBV7-9 and TRBJ2-3, with TRBD2 tentatively as D gene (6 bases match). The source is a woman aged 40 to 50 in good health and CMV-seronegative. Sequenced material: PBMCs. The CDR3 corresponds to CASSLSYGGSTDTQYF. The DNA sequence is as follows: TGTGCCAGCAGCTTATCATACGGGGGTAGCACAGATACGCAGTATTTT.